A selection of T cell receptor beta chains follows, all from one sample in a study of post-analysis software for immune sequencing data. MiXCR, run by TCRdb on the PCR reads, gives a single entry per CDR3 protein. This table has about 460,000 distinct CDR3 sequences, around 40% appearing once. Material for sequencing was blood. These receptors all come from a girl between 10 and 17 years old with multiple sclerosis. CDR3s include the opening cysteine and the closing phenylalanine or tryptophan. D genes are given only for firm matches. Size values are once, few and many counts, or a class for expanded clones, and some rows have none.

CDR3	DNA	J	D	V	size
CAISESADTGELFF	TGTGCCATCAGTGAGTCTGCTGACACCGGGGAGCTGTTTTTT	TRBJ2-2	NA	TRBV10-3	few
CASSEKGTYGYTF	TGTGCCAGCAGTGAGAAGGGGACCTATGGCTACACCTTC	TRBJ1-2	NA	TRBV2	NA
CASSFGTSGTGEQFF	TGTGCCAGCAGTTTCGGGACTAGCGGGACCGGTGAGCAGTTCTTC	TRBJ2-1	TRBD2	TRBV6-2/TRBV6-3	NA
CASSPAQSYEQYF	TGTGCCAGCAGCCCCGCACAATCTTACGAGCAGTACTTC	TRBJ2-7	NA	TRBV7-9	few
CSARGLAGRETQYF	TGCAGTGCTCGGGGACTAGCGGGGAGGGAGACCCAGTACTTC	TRBJ2-5	TRBD2	TRBV20-1	once
CSVEEAAESTDTQYF	TGCAGCGTTGAGGAGGCAGCGGAAAGCACAGATACGCAGTATTTT	TRBJ2-3	NA	TRBV29-1	NA
CATSDLGQENGGEQFF	TGTGCCACCAGTGACCTGGGACAGGAAAATGGAGGTGAGCAGTTCTTC	TRBJ2-1	TRBD1	TRBV24-1	NA
CASSQDQGRGRESYEQYF	TGTGCCAGCAGCCAAGATCAGGGCCGAGGCAGAGAGTCTTACGAGCAGTACTTC	TRBJ2-7	NA	TRBV4-2	NA
CASSRPAGSGWDTQYF	TGTGCCAGCAGCCGGCCAGCGGGGAGCGGCTGGGATACGCAGTATTTT	TRBJ2-3	TRBD2	TRBV7-2	NA
CASTIRFPRQGKDTQYF	TGTGCCAGCACTATTAGATTCCCGAGACAGGGGAAAGATACGCAGTATTTT	TRBJ2-3	TRBD1	TRBV28	few
CSVEMDRDGSFF	TGCAGCGTTGAAATGGACAGGGATGGTTCGTTCTTC	TRBJ2-1	TRBD1	TRBV29-1	NA
CASSLEALGTDTQYF	TGTGCCAGCAGCTTAGAAGCACTAGGTACAGATACGCAGTATTTT	TRBJ2-3	NA	TRBV7-2	NA
CSVEDAAGVRETQYF	TGCAGCGTTGAAGATGCAGCGGGAGTGCGGGAGACCCAGTACTTC	TRBJ2-5	TRBD2	TRBV29-1	NA
CSARDLGQRQETQYF	TGCAGTGCTAGAGACCTCGGACAGCGCCAAGAGACCCAGTACTTC	TRBJ2-5	NA	TRBV20-1	NA
CSARDLGGNEQFF	TGCAGTGCTAGAGATCTAGGGGGTAATGAGCAGTTCTTC	TRBJ2-1	NA	TRBV20-1	few
CASSLSPAGYTF	TGTGCCAGCTCCCTAAGCCCTGCCGGCTACACCTTC	TRBJ1-2	NA	TRBV18	NA
CASSLSQGLAKNIQYF	TGTGCCAGCAGCTTGTCGCAGGGGCTAGCCAAAAACATTCAGTACTTC	TRBJ2-4	NA	TRBV5-6	NA
CSARAALSEAFF	TGCAGTGCTAGAGCAGCACTGTCTGAAGCTTTCTTT	TRBJ1-1	NA	TRBV20-1	NA
CTSSQAVPNYGYTF	TGCACCAGCAGCCAGGCAGTCCCTAACTATGGCTACACCTTC	TRBJ1-2	NA	TRBV1	NA
CASSLALGGAGTDTQYF	TGTGCCAGCAGCTTAGCCTTGGGGGGGGCAGGCACAGATACGCAGTATTTT	TRBJ2-3	NA	TRBV7-2	NA
CASSLESRGEYGYTF	TGTGCCAGCAGCTTAGAGTCGAGGGGCGAGTATGGCTACACCTTC	TRBJ1-2	NA	TRBV7-8	NA
CASTRTGTSNEQFF	TGTGCCAGCACCCGAACCGGGACCTCAAATGAGCAGTTCTTC	TRBJ2-1	NA	TRBV7-3	few
CSARDRQAGVSDTQYF	TGCAGTGCTAGAGATCGGCAAGCGGGAGTATCAGATACGCAGTATTTT	TRBJ2-3	TRBD2	TRBV20-1	few
CASSSFLGEAFF	TGTGCCAGCAGTTCCTTCCTTGGGGAGGCTTTCTTT	TRBJ1-1	NA	TRBV12-3/TRBV12-4	NA
CATSRDRAAYEQYF	TGTGCCACCAGCAGAGATCGGGCAGCCTACGAGCAGTACTTC	TRBJ2-7	NA	TRBV15	NA
CATSRDRNWNEQFF	TGTGCCACCAGCAGAGATCGAAATTGGAATGAGCAGTTCTTC	TRBJ2-1	NA	TRBV15	NA
CASSQEISGEQFF	TGTGCCAGCAGCCAAGAGATCAGTGGCGAGCAGTTCTTC	TRBJ2-1	NA	TRBV4-2	few
CASGQSLRGAYEQYF	TGTGCCAGTGGTCAGTCCCTCCGAGGCGCCTACGAGCAGTACTTC	TRBJ2-7	NA	TRBV19	NA
CASSEGYRVRSNQPQHF	TGTGCCAGCAGTGAGGGGTACAGGGTGAGGAGCAATCAGCCCCAGCATTTT	TRBJ1-5	NA	TRBV6-1	NA
CASSFKRETQYF	TGTGCCAGCAGCTTCAAACGGGAGACCCAGTACTTC	TRBJ2-5	NA	TRBV7-2	NA
CASSSLGDTLLAGGPQEQDF	TGCGCCAGCAGCTCCCTGGGGGACACACTTCTAGCGGGAGGGCCGCAAGAGCAGGACTTC	TRBJ2-7	TRBD2	TRBV5-1	few
CSCGRGSEKLFF	TGCAGTTGCGGAAGGGGGAGTGAAAAACTGTTTTTT	TRBJ1-4	NA	TRBV20-1	NA
CSVEEGESWFF	TGCAGCGTTGAAGAGGGGGAGTCCTGGTTCTTC	TRBJ2-1	NA	TRBV29-1	NA
CSASPGQGDQPQHF	TGCAGTGCTAGCCCTGGACAGGGGGATCAGCCCCAGCATTTT	TRBJ1-5	TRBD1	TRBV20-1	NA
CASSQPQPPSFSSYNEQFF	TGTGCCAGCAGCCAACCACAACCCCCTAGCTTTAGCTCCTACAATGAGCAGTTCTTC	TRBJ2-1	NA	TRBV4-2	few
CSASADSVYEQYF	TGCAGTGCTAGTGCGGATAGCGTGTACGAGCAGTACTTC	TRBJ2-7	NA	TRBV20-1	few
CASSQGEAQYF	TGCGCCAGCAGCCAAGGGGAGGCGCAGTATTTT	TRBJ2-3	NA	TRBV4-1	NA
CSVRTFVEDEQYF	TGCAGCGTTAGGACCTTCGTCGAAGATGAGCAGTACTTC	TRBJ2-7	NA	TRBV29-1	many
CASSYSGQPWMNTEAFF	TGTGCCAGCAGTTACTCCGGACAGCCTTGGATGAACACTGAAGCTTTCTTT	TRBJ1-1	NA	TRBV6-5	few
CASSSRGSAGGYYEQYF	TGTGCCAGCAGTTCTAGGGGCTCAGCGGGAGGTTACTACGAGCAGTACTTC	TRBJ2-7	TRBD2	TRBV27	few
CASSRTSFNEQFF	TGTGCCAGCAGCCGGACTAGTTTCAATGAGCAGTTCTTC	TRBJ2-1	TRBD2	TRBV7-3	few
CASSITGGGTLEQYF	TGTGCCAGTAGTATTACCGGGGGCGGTACATTGGAGCAGTACTTC	TRBJ2-7	NA	TRBV19	NA
CASSRKEDGTYEQYF	TGCGCCAGCAGCCGCAAAGAGGACGGAACCTACGAGCAGTACTTC	TRBJ2-7	NA	TRBV5-1	few
CATSDSQGLAVYNEQFF	TGTGCCACCAGTGATTCTCAGGGACTAGCGGTCTACAATGAGCAGTTCTTC	TRBJ2-1	TRBD2	TRBV24-1	NA
CASSPYPDSSSADTQYF	TGTGCCAGCAGTCCTTACCCGGACAGCTCTAGCGCAGATACGCAGTATTTT	TRBJ2-3	NA	TRBV12-3/TRBV12-4	NA
CSVGQLNSYEQYF	TGCAGCGTGGGACAGCTAAACTCCTACGAGCAGTACTTC	TRBJ2-7	TRBD1	TRBV29-1	few
CASSLGGASSYNEQFF	TGTGCCAGCAGCTTAGGTGGAGCGAGCTCCTACAATGAGCAGTTCTTC	TRBJ2-1	NA	TRBV7-2	few
CASSLDRGLDYGYTF	TGTGCCAGCAGCTTAGACAGGGGGCTAGACTATGGCTACACCTTC	TRBJ1-2	TRBD1	TRBV7-2	NA
CSVDGTSGRVYNEQFF	TGCAGCGTTGATGGGACTAGCGGGAGAGTATACAATGAGCAGTTCTTC	TRBJ2-1	TRBD2	TRBV29-1	few
CSVESRKYGYTF	TGCAGCGTTGAATCCCGAAAGTATGGCTACACCTTC	TRBJ1-2	NA	TRBV29-1	NA
CASSFDRDTMRYTF	TGTGCCAGCAGTTTCGACAGGGACACTATGCGCTACACCTTC	TRBJ1-2	TRBD1	TRBV6-2/TRBV6-3	few
CASTPSTDTQYF	TGTGCCAGCACCCCTAGCACAGATACGCAGTATTTT	TRBJ2-3	NA	TRBV11-2	many
CASRIPGGSGTLQETQYF	TGTGCCAGCCGCATCCCCGGAGGAAGCGGGACCCTCCAAGAGACCCAGTACTTC	TRBJ2-5	TRBD2	TRBV6-1	few
CASSKEDRGYGYTF	TGCGCCAGCAGCAAAGAGGACAGGGGGTATGGCTACACCTTC	TRBJ1-2	TRBD1	TRBV4-1	few
CAISETYEQYF	TGTGCCATCAGTGAAACCTACGAGCAGTACTTC	TRBJ2-7	NA	TRBV10-3	few
CASSQDRVGTSYEQYF	TGCGCCAGCAGCCAAGATCGAGTAGGGACAAGCTACGAGCAGTACTTC	TRBJ2-7	NA	TRBV4-1	NA
CSVRNSNQPQHF	TGCAGCGTCAGAAATAGCAATCAGCCCCAGCATTTT	TRBJ1-5	NA	TRBV29-1	NA
CSVEAAMSGGVYNEQFF	TGCAGCGTTGAGGCGGCGATGTCGGGAGGTGTCTACAATGAGCAGTTCTTC	TRBJ2-1	TRBD2	TRBV29-1	NA
CASSADRDQQETQYF	TGTGCCAGCAGCGCAGACCGGGACCAACAAGAGACCCAGTACTTC	TRBJ2-5	NA	TRBV9	NA
CASSPIGTVPYEQYF	TGTGCCAGCAGTCCGATAGGGACAGTTCCCTACGAGCAGTACTTC	TRBJ2-7	TRBD1	TRBV27	NA